Sequencing of this TCR beta chain was carried out in a study of T cells in Graves' hyperthyroidism and ophthalmopathy. CDR1 is SNHLY, CDR2 FYNNEI, per germline. CDR3 length: 14 residues. Deletions cut 6 bases from V and 1 base from J, with 7 bases between. Regions amplified from RNA transcripts were the TCR beta CDR3 regions. An initial round of RT-PCR targeting the TCR CDR3 relied on the HTBI primer set. TCRdb passed the multiplex PCR reads through MiXCR, listing each CDR3 protein once. Here the sample spans hundreds of thousands of distinct CDR3 sequences, roughly 50% being singletons. Graves' hyperthyroidism was deemed stable given no ophthalmopathy progression within 18 months.

The sequenced sample consisted of peripheral blood or thyroid tissue (not recorded which). The clonotype comes from a woman aged 18-29 years with Graves' hyperthyroidism. The chain employs TRBV2 and TRBJ2-6; D unclear. DNA of the CDR3: TGTGCCAGCAGGTGGGGTTCTGGGGCCAACGTCCTGACTTTC. Translating gives CASRWGSGANVLTF. Using reference TRBV2 and TRBJ2-6 for the parts outside the CDR3, the full variable domain is EPEVTQTPSHQVTQMGQEVILRCVPISNHLYFYWYRQILGQKVEFLVSFYNNEISEKSEIFDDQFSVERPDGSNFTLKIRSTKLEDSAMYFCASRWGSGANVLTFGAGSRLTVL.